In its sample, the clone carrying this T cell receptor (beta chain) was seen once. The antigen remains unidentified. As to treatment: around 19 received Ad26.COV2.S at low or high dose, single or two shots; roughly five received placebo; per-sample allocation not given. Following the first vaccine or placebo injection, samples were taken on day 63. Donation came from an adult in Boston who was aged 18-55 years. CDR1 and CDR2 from the germline V gene are SGHNT and YENEEA. Trimming took off 5 bases at V and 4 bases at J, with 15 bases between the two ends. The CDR3 totals 16 residues. The record originates from a study of Ad26.COV2.S vaccination and SARS-CoV-2 variants. Study-level points and caveats: It is possible that the TCR breadth and depth analyses underestimated the total T cell responses. Vaccine and placebo recipients had similar non-spike TCR breadth. Vaccine recipients showed a spike-specific TCR breadth that was higher than in placebo recipients.

TCRdb keeps only in-frame clones here, not all; method: immunoSEQ multiplex PCR. Of approximately 360,000 clones listed, approximately 83% were seen once; the top ten hold about 7.1%. This clonotype was obtained from a person between 18 and 60 years old who received the Ad26.COV2.S COVID-19 vaccine or a placebo. The chain links TRBV11-3 to TRBJ2-6; D may be TRBD1 or TRBD2 (7 bases each). This sample comprised peripheral blood, obtained in a trial of Ad26.COV2.S vaccine versus placebo. CDR3 protein: CASSLGRGRGANVLTF. The DNA of the CDR3 is TGTGCCAGCAGCCTGGGGAGGGGGCGAGGGGCCAACGTCCTGACTTTC.